The 30 T cell receptor beta chains in this list originate from one sample, sequenced in a study of blood T cell repertoires in COVID-19. Generated by immunoSEQ multiplex PCR, the TCRdb table keeps only in-frame clones and is missing some. The sample has fewer than 500,000 clones, 70% to 90% seen once. The sample comprised PBMCs or T cells enriched from blood (not recorded which). The receptor set was obtained from a young woman with acute COVID-19.

This rearrangement joins TRBV28 to TRBJ2-7; D not resolved. The CDR3 sequence is 14 residues long. Germline V gene lookup returns CDR1 MDHEN and CDR2 SYDVKM. Trimming took 1 base from V and 3 from J, leaving 10 bases between them. The CDR3 protein is CASSLSGFNYEQYF. CDR3 coding DNA: TGTGCCAGCAGTTTATCAGGCTTTAACTACGAGCAGTACTTC.

The chain joins TRBV14 to TRBJ2-3; 13 bases are a match to TRBD2. V shed 4 bases, J shed 5 bases, and the junction held 0 bases outside the gene matches. Germline V CDR1 and CDR2: SGHDN, FVKESK. The CDR3 sequence is 14 residues long. In nucleotides, the CDR3 is TGTGCCAGCAGCCGGACTAGCGGGGGAGATACGCAGTATTTT. Encoded protein: CASSRTSGGDTQYF.

V usage is TRBV7-2 and J usage is TRBJ2-7; 10 nucleotides line up with TRBD2. In germline, CDR1 is SGHTA, CDR2 FQGNSA. This CDR3 comprises 13 residues. J lost 4 bases, V lost 4 bases, and 1 base had no gene match. CDR3 residues: CASSSTSGYEQYF. The CDR3 nucleotides read TGTGCCAGCAGCTCGACTAGCGGGTACGAGCAGTACTTC.

This clone appeared once. This chain connects TRBV28 to TRBJ2-7; D gene uncertain. Germline CDR1 and CDR2: MDHEN and SYDVKM. Trimming took off 2 bases at V and 0 bases at J, with 8 bases between the two ends. This CDR3 is built from 14 residues. The CDR3 loop reads CASSLVAPSYEQYF. CDR3 in DNA: TGTGCCAGCAGTTTAGTGGCACCCTCCTACGAGCAGTACTTC. Filled out from reference TRBV28 and TRBJ2-7, the complete variable domain reads DVKVTQSSRYLVKRTGEKVFLECVQDMDHENMFWYRQDPGLGLRLIYFSYDVKMKEKGDIPEGYSVSREKKERFSLILESASTNQTSMYLCASSLVAPSYEQYFGPGTRLTVT.

This rearrangement joins TRBV18 to TRBJ2-7, with 8 bases matching TRBD1. The V gene end was trimmed by 2 bases and the J gene end by 6 bases; junction bases not matched to a gene: 6. The CDR3 is 14 residues long. Germline V CDR1 and CDR2: KGHSH, LQKENI. CDR3: CASSPVAGGAEQYF. The DNA for the CDR3 is TGTGCCAGCTCACCAGTCGCAGGGGGCGCCGAGCAGTACTTC.

V usage is TRBV9 and J usage is TRBJ2-2; 10 bases match TRBD1. CDR1 and CDR2 from the germline V gene are SGDLS and YYNGEE. V lost 3 bases, J lost 4 bases, and 3 bases stayed unmatched. The CDR3 has 15 residues. The chain's CDR3 is CASSETGGITGELFF. The CDR3 DNA follows: TGTGCCAGCAGCGAGACAGGGGGCATCACCGGGGAGCTGTTTTTT.

The chain carries TRBV6-2 or TRBV6-3 and TRBJ2-7; no clear D. V was shortened by 2 bases and J by 0 bases, with 8 bases between the two germline ends. The CDR3 contains 14 residues. CDR1 and CDR2 from the germline V gene are MNHEY and SVGEGT. Here the CDR3 DNA reads TGTGCCAGCAGTTACGCCAGATCCTCCTACGAGCAGTACTTC. This translates into CASSYARSSYEQYF.

The CDR3 DNA sequence: TGTGCCTGGAAGGGGGCCGGTCCGGGATTGAGCAATCAGCCCCAGCATTTT. Encoded protein: CAWKGAGPGLSNQPQHF. V is TRBV30 and J is TRBJ1-5; 7 nucleotides agree with TRBD1. Trimming at V came to 4 bases and at J to 1 base, leaving 13 bases not matched to a gene. The length of the CDR3 is 17 residues. Germline V CDR1 and CDR2: GTSNPN, SVGIG (reference sequence). The variable domain in full, with the rest retrieved from reference TRBV30 and TRBJ1-5, is SQTIHQWPATLVQPVGSPLSLECTVEGTSNPNLYWYRQAAGRGLQLLFYSVGIGQISSEVPQNLSASRPQDRQFILSSKKLLLSDSGFYLCAWKGAGPGLSNQPQHFGDGTRLSIL.

This clone turned up a few times. The chain links TRBV28 to TRBJ1-6; TRBD1 agrees at 10 bases. J gave up 10 bases and V 8 bases, and 2 bases lay outside the gene matches. The CDR3 totals 12 residues. CDR1 and CDR2 from the germline V gene are MDHEN and SYDVKM. This chain's CDR3 is CASRTGGSPLHF. The CDR3 DNA sequence: TGTGCCAGCCGGACAGGGGGATCACCCCTCCACTTT.

The V and J genes are TRBV19 and TRBJ2-6, with D tentatively TRBD1 (5 bases). The length of the CDR3 is 18 residues. With 4 bases removed from V and 3 bases from J, the gap between germline ends came to 19 bases. Germline CDR1 LNHDA, CDR2 SQIVND (reference sequence). The CDR3 sequence: CASSNQPNVGDGANVLTF. CDR3 DNA sequence: TGTGCCAGTAGTAACCAACCTAATGTAGGGGATGGGGCCAACGTCCTGACTTTC.

In this sample, this clone turned up once. The rearrangement links TRBV4-2 to TRBJ1-1; 9 nucleotides agree with TRBD1. In germline, CDR1 is LGHNA, CDR2 YNFKEQ. This CDR3 comprises 15 residues. J lost 4 bases, V lost 4 bases, and 7 bases had no gene match. CDR3 amino acids: CASSLKGQGSTEAFF. The CDR3 DNA sequence: TGTGCCAGCAGCCTAAAGGGACAGGGTAGCACTGAAGCTTTCTTT.

The chain joins TRBV10-1 to TRBJ2-7; 8 bases match TRBD2. Germline V gives CDR1 WNHNN, CDR2 SYGVQD (reference sequence). The CDR3 loop spans 15 amino acids. V was pared by 0 bases and J by 3 bases, with 4 bases of the junction left unmatched. The CDR3 here is CASSESGTRSYEQYF. The CDR3 nucleotides read TGCGCCAGCAGTGAGTCCGGGACTAGGAGCTACGAGCAGTACTTC.

The V gene is TRBV4-2, the J gene TRBJ1-5; no clear D. This CDR3 is 14 amino acids long. Trimming removed 0 bases from V and 2 bases from J, with 5 bases in between. The germline CDR1 and CDR2 sequences are LGHNA and YNFKEQ. CDR3 bases: TGTGCCAGCAGCCAAGATCATGGCAATCAGCCCCAGCATTTT. Amino acid sequence: CASSQDHGNQPQHF.

The V call is TRBV27, the J call TRBJ2-2; D not certain. Germline CDR1 and CDR2: MNHEY and SMNVEV (reference sequence). The CDR3 consists of 14 residues. The V end was cut by 7 bases, the J end by 4 bases, with 13 bases between. CDR3 bases: TGTGCCAGCAAAGAGATTTCGGGCACCGGGGAGCTGTTTTTT. Translation gives CASKEISGTGELFF.

The chain employs TRBV6-1 and TRBJ2-1; 16 nucleotides match TRBD2. The germline gives CDR1 MNHNS, CDR2 SASEGT. The CDR3 is 16 residues long. The ends lost 3 bases at V and 11 bases at J; junction bases unmatched: 7. In DNA form, the CDR3 reads TGTGCCAGCAGTGATTCCGGGACTAGCGGGAGGGCCCAGCAGTTCTTC. It translates to CASSDSGTSGRAQQFF.

V gene TRBV24-1 combines with J gene TRBJ2-4; 7 nucleotides match TRBD1. This CDR3 spans 16 amino acids. From germline, CDR1 is KGHDR and CDR2 SFDVKD. V trimming: 4 bases; J trimming: 8 bases; junction bases outside the gene matches: 13. This CDR3 reads CATSERQGFITHIQYF. The CDR3 DNA follows: TGTGCCACCAGTGAACGACAGGGCTTCATTACTCACATTCAGTACTTC.

The chain links TRBV15 to TRBJ1-2; D is unclear. CDR1 is LNHNV and CDR2 is YYDKDF in the germline V gene (reference sequence). V lost 8 bases to trimming and J lost 3 bases, with 13 bases between them. This CDR3 has 13 amino acids. The CDR3: CATEPGYDYGYTF. Here the CDR3 DNA reads TGTGCCACCGAACCCGGTTACGACTATGGCTACACCTTC.

The V and J genes are TRBV7-8 and TRBJ1-5; the D gene is possibly TRBD1 (5 bases). Trimming removed 3 bases from V and 7 bases from J, with 19 bases in between. This CDR3 spans 16 amino acids. Germline V lookup: CDR1 SGHVS, CDR2 FQNEAQ. CDR3 protein: CASSLGRTRGYQPQHF. Written as DNA, the CDR3 is TGTGCCAGCAGCTTGGGCCGAACAAGGGGCTACCAGCCCCAGCATTTT.

This clone was counted once. The V call is TRBV3-1 (or the pseudogene TRBV3-2), the J call TRBJ1-1; D may be TRBD1 (5 bases). The CDR3 consists of 14 residues. The V end was cut by 2 bases, the J end by 4 bases, with 11 bases between. CDR1 LGHDT and CDR2 YNNKEL come from the germline V gene (reference sequence). CDR3 nucleotides: TGTGCCAGCAGCCAAAGGGGCGGGACCACTGAAGCTTTCTTT. Residues: CASSQRGGTTEAFF.

This clone appeared a single time. The chain joins TRBV25-1 to TRBJ1-1; TRBD1 aligns across 7 bases. CDR1 and CDR2 (germline): MGHDK, SYGVNS. This CDR3 spans 13 amino acids. With V trimmed by 10 bases and J by 5 bases, 10 bases remained unmatched. The CDR3 region has the DNA TGTGCCATGCGGAACAGGGGTGGGACTGAAGCTTTCTTT. Translating it yields CAMRNRGGTEAFF.

The J gene is TRBJ1-6, the V gene TRBV7-9; no reliable D call. Trimming removed 0 bases from V and 5 bases from J, with 11 bases in between. The CDR3 extends over 16 amino acids. Germline lookup yields CDR1 SEHNR and CDR2 FQNEAQ (reference sequence). CDR3 DNA sequence: TGTGCCAGCAGCTTAGCGATGCGGGGTCATAATTCACCCCTCCACTTT. This sequence encodes CASSLAMRGHNSPLHF.

The chain combines TRBV9 with TRBJ2-1; no clear D. There are 15 residues in the CDR3. Trimming removed 2 bases at V and 6 bases at J, with 15 bases between. Looked up from germline, CDR1 is SGDLS and CDR2 is YYNGEE. The CDR3 here is CASSVSWRRLNEQFF. The DNA of the CDR3 is TGTGCCAGCAGCGTTAGTTGGCGTCGACTCAATGAGCAGTTCTTC.

The rearrangement uses TRBV19 and TRBJ1-5; D unclear. CDR1 is LNHDA and CDR2 is SQIVND in the germline V gene (reference sequence). Trimming pared 3 bases from V and 3 bases from J, leaving 9 bases between. This CDR3 spans 14 amino acids. CDR3 loop: CASSMGEFNQPQHF. The DNA of the CDR3 is TGTGCCAGTAGTATGGGAGAATTCAATCAGCCCCAGCATTTT.

The CDR3 DNA reads as TGTGCCACCAGTGATTCTCGCGGGCTTACAAGCTCCTACGAGCAGTACTTC. It encodes CATSDSRGLTSSYEQYF. The rearrangement joins TRBV24-1 to TRBJ2-7; D perhaps matches TRBD2 (5 bases). Germline-derived CDR1 and CDR2 are KGHDR and SFDVKD. V lost 2 bases and J 0 bases, leaving 16 bases between the germline ends. This CDR3 has 17 residues.

The chain is built from TRBV9 and TRBJ1-3, with TRBD1 matching 8 bases. This CDR3 comprises 16 residues. V shed 3 bases and J 0 bases; nucleotides not matched to a gene: 5. Germline assignment: CDR1 SGDLS and CDR2 YYNGEE. Here the CDR3 DNA reads TGTGCCAGCAGCGCCTGGGACAGGAACTCTGGAAACACCATATATTTT. It translates to CASSAWDRNSGNTIYF. The complete variable domain, with remaining parts taken from reference TRBV9 and TRBJ1-3, reads DSGVTQTPKHLITATGQRVTLRCSPRSGDLSVYWYQQSLDQGLQFLIQYYNGEERAKGNILERFSAQQFPDLHSELNLSSLELGDSALYFCASSAWDRNSGNTIYFGEGSWLTVV.

This clone occurred once. The chain carries TRBV12-3 or TRBV12-4 and TRBJ2-7; 9 positions agree with TRBD2. The CDR3 spans 12 residues. Trimming took 7 bases from V and 3 from J; bases not matched to a gene: 1. The CDR3 loop is CASNSGSYEQYF. For the CDR3, the DNA is TGTGCCAGCAATAGCGGGAGCTACGAGCAGTACTTC.

The chain links TRBV15 to TRBJ2-5, with 9 bases fitting TRBD2. The germline V gene has CDR1 LNHNV and CDR2 YYDKDF (reference sequence). The CDR3 has 15 amino acids. The trim removed 5 bases at V and 4 bases at J, leaving 8 bases unmatched. CDR3: CATSPETSGLETQYF. The CDR3 DNA sequence: TGTGCCACCAGCCCCGAGACTAGCGGTCTAGAGACCCAGTACTTC.

The V gene is TRBV10-3, the J gene TRBJ2-7, with D perhaps TRBD2 (6 bases). Germline CDR1 reads ENHRY; CDR2 reads SYGVKD. The V end lost 11 bases, the J end lost 2 bases, and 13 bases lay between the germline ends. This CDR3 has 12 residues. CDR3 bases: TGTGCCGTCTCCGGGACTGCCTACGAGCAGTACTTC. This sequence encodes CAVSGTAYEQYF.

The chain combines TRBV19 with TRBJ1-5; D gene unclear. The germline V and J ends were trimmed by 1 base and 7 bases, with 8 bases remaining between them. Per the germline V gene, CDR1 is LNHDA and CDR2 is SQIVND (reference sequence). The CDR3 consists of 13 residues. DNA of the CDR3: TGTGCCAGTAGTATAGGAACCCGGCAGCCCCAGCATTTT. It codes for CASSIGTRQPQHF.

The table lists this clone with a few counts. This chain links TRBV11-2 with TRBJ2-7; 10 bases match TRBD2. Germline CDR1 is SGHAT and CDR2 is FQNNGV. V dropped 0 bases and J dropped 6; count of bases not matched to a gene: 11. The CDR3 runs to 17 residues. The CDR3 sequence is CASSLDQASGSSGEQYF. Written as DNA, the CDR3 is TGTGCCAGCAGCTTAGATCAGGCTAGCGGGAGCTCGGGCGAGCAGTACTTC.